The present entry profiles one TCR beta chain with its context. No antigen is known for it. This sample was taken from a study of T-cell memory formation after mild COVID-19. Background on the study: TCR clusters showed largely donor specificity. Study-level findings and limits: Memory sampled before infection contained some responding clones, suggesting cross-reactive memory joined.

The CDR3 length is 15 residues. Trimming cost V 4 bases and J 4 bases; bases outside gene matches: 7. Germline-derived CDR1 and CDR2 are PRHDT and FYEKMQ (reference sequence). Constant-segment primers and 5'RACE yielded cDNA libraries for TCR alpha and TCR beta, each carrying sample barcodes and UMIs. TCRdb re-called the 5' RACE reads with MiXCR, one entry per CDR3 protein. The sample lists about 210,000 distinct CDR3 sequences, roughly a tenth occurring once. This receptor was taken from a man younger than 30 who had mild COVID-19 (a few samples of this study predate the infection). Cell type and time point are not known. V usage is TRBV13 and J usage is TRBJ2-1, with 7 bases identical to TRBD2. Specimen: PBMCs or a T cell subset sorted from them (not recorded which). The DNA for the CDR3 is TGTGCCAGCAGCTCCGCGGGGGACCAATACAATGAGCAGTTCTTC. This codes for CASSSAGDQYNEQFF.